The clone carrying this T cell receptor beta chain has just a few counts. The antigen is not known. Peripheral blood samples of around 11 milliliters were drawn from each donor. V shed 5 bases and J 1 base; nucleotides not matched to a gene: 4. The germline gives CDR1 SGHTA, CDR2 FQGNSA. The CDR3 has 17 residues. For the second PCR, which ran for roughly 6 to 11 cycles, a sample-barcoded 5' primer and a J-beta primer mix were used. A 12-random-nucleotide template-switch adaptor tagged each cDNA molecule. Each CDR3 protein gets one entry after TCRdb re-called the 5' RACE reads with MiXCR. The sample carries hundreds of thousands of distinct CDR3 sequences, 60% to 80% recorded once. These data belong to a study of blood T cells in healthy people across ages. Findings and limits, study-wide: Estimated diversity, derived from one million T cells, was regarded as an underestimate.

The V gene is TRBV7-2, the J gene TRBJ2-3, with 15 bases identical to TRBD2. The source is a man aged 25 to 40 in good health. Sequenced input: blood. CDR3 DNA sequence: TGTGCCAGCAGCCCTGGGACTAGCGGGGGGCGCACAGATACGCAGTATTTT. It yields the protein CASSPGTSGGRTDTQYF. The full variable domain, its missing parts supplied by reference TRBV7-2 and TRBJ2-3, is GAGVSQSPSNKVTEKGKDVELRCDPISGHTALYWYRQSLGQGLEFLIYFQGNSAPDKSGLPSDRFSAERTGGSVSTLTIQRTQQEDSAVYLCASSPGTSGGRTDTQYFGPGTRLTVL.